Reported below is one T cell receptor (beta chain). Original processing methods: Counts of nucleated cells, estimated from reference gene primer amplification, were obtained. Generated by immunoSEQ multiplex PCR, the TCRdb table keeps only in-frame clones and is missing some. V and J calls and clone size come straight from that table; D and trimming were deduced from the DNA. Seen here are almost 250,000 clones, around nine tenths observed once, and the top ten hold around 4%. The data are from a study of blood T cell repertoires in COVID-19. Whole-study context: Italy, Spain and the United States were the sources of the convalescent and acute COVID-19 samples.

Germline loops: CDR1 MNHEY, CDR2 SVGEGT. Trimming took off 2 bases at V and 1 base at J, with 15 bases between the two ends. The CDR3 has 17 residues. Participant-reported clinical history was the basis for cohort assignment. Two consecutive negative NP/OP PCR tests, clearance, or resolved symptoms defined Cohort 3 recovery. This receptor was obtained from a woman aged 30 to 39 who had recovered from COVID-19. The V and J genes are TRBV6-2 or TRBV6-3 and TRBJ1-5; possibly TRBD1 for D (6 bases). Sequenced material: PBMCs or T cells enriched from blood (not recorded which). In DNA, the CDR3 is TGTGCCAGCAGTTACGGTACAGGGTCAATGAGCAATCAGCCCCAGCATTTT. Amino acid sequence: CASSYGTGSMSNQPQHF.